The rows below give T cell receptor beta chains drawn from one sample of a study of cytomegalovirus exposure and HLA in healthy donors. Sequencing was performed with immunoSEQ multiplex PCR; in TCRdb, only in-frame clones are kept and a portion is missing. Counted here are approximately 150,000 clones, almost 85% occurring once; the ten biggest clones make up roughly 5.2%. The sample comprised PBMCs. Source of these receptors: a girl under 18 in good health and CMV-seropositive. The conserved cysteine and the conserved F or W are not part of the CDR3 here.

v_gene,CDR3aa
TRBV5-1,ASSLRQGDTGELF
TRBV10-1,ASSDFQETQY
TRBV6-1,ASSDSTGDRHNYGYT
TRBV4-1,ASSQEDRGLIYEQY
TRBV6-1,ASIFSTGELF
TRBV28,ASSQPQGLRQPQH
TRBV18,ASSATGRGYGYT
TRBV5-8,ASSLVAGGTEAF
TRBV7-7,ASSLEPGGGETQY
TRBV9,ASSATGLLPPYNEQF
TRBV12-5,ASGSPWDRASGGARETQY
TRBV27,ASSTGGEYEQY
TRBV5-4,ASSINRGRVVDTQY
TRBV4-1,ASSQVSSGVGDEQF
TRBV4-1,ASSLVGAPSGEQY
TRBV5-6,ASSLPGQLEAF
TRBV7-3,ASSTGTGPYEQY
TRBV7-6,ASSSGTVNQPQH
TRBV6-1,ASRDRGDSGNTIY